A selection of T cell receptor beta chains follows, all from one sample in a study of T cells in Graves' hyperthyroidism and ophthalmopathy. Each CDR3 protein gets one entry after TCRdb re-called the multiplex PCR reads with MiXCR. The data hold about 600,000 distinct CDR3 sequences, with more than 13% observed a single time. What was sequenced was blood. The receptors originated from a young woman with Graves' ophthalmopathy. The CDR3 runs from the conserved cysteine through the conserved F or W. The order of the fields is D gene, V gene, J gene, clone size, CDR3 DNA, CDR3 protein. D genes are given only for firm matches. Clone size, where shown, is once, few, many, or a class for clones that have expanded.

NA,TRBV28,TRBJ1-2,NA,TGTGCCAGCAGTCGGGGCCTCTATGGCTACACCTTC,CASSRGLYGYTF
NA,TRBV28,TRBJ2-1,many,TGTGCCAGCAGTTTAGGGGGCGGTCTTGATGAGCAGTTCTTC,CASSLGGGLDEQFF
NA,TRBV30,TRBJ1-2,NA,TGTGCCTGGAGTGTACTTCGGGCGTATGGCTACACCTTC,CAWSVLRAYGYTF
TRBD1,TRBV2,TRBJ1-6,many,TGTGCCAGCAGTTACCAAGGACAGGGCGGCTCACCCCTCCACTTT,CASSYQGQGGSPLHF
NA,TRBV7-9,TRBJ1-4,many,TGTGCCAGCAGCCCCACCCAGGGGTTCAATGAAAAACTGTTTTTT,CASSPTQGFNEKLFF
TRBD1,TRBV20-1,TRBJ2-7,NA,TGCAGTGCTAGAGATTTGTCCAGGGGGACCTACGAGCAGTACTTC,CSARDLSRGTYEQYF
TRBD2,TRBV20-1,TRBJ2-3,many,TGCAGTGCTAGAGGACTAGCGGGGCCATCGGATACGCAGTATTTT,CSARGLAGPSDTQYF
NA,TRBV15,TRBJ2-3,NA,TGTGCCACCAGCAGATTGGCTAGCGCCATAGGCACAGATACGCAGTATTTT,CATSRLASAIGTDTQYF
NA,TRBV12-5,TRBJ2-1,many,TGTGCTAGTGCCCCAGACGGTTACAATGAGCAGTTCTTC,CASAPDGYNEQFF
NA,TRBV9,TRBJ2-1,NA,TGTGCCAGCAGCCCCGGTAGGCACTCCTACAATGAGCAGTTCTTC,CASSPGRHSYNEQFF
TRBD1,TRBV20-1,TRBJ1-1,few,TGCAGTGCTTCGGAGGGACAGAGGAACACTGAAGCTTTCTTT,CSASEGQRNTEAFF
TRBD2,TRBV5-1,TRBJ2-7,many,TGCGCCAGCAGCATCCCGCTAGCGGGAGTTGAAGGCGAGCAGTACTTC,CASSIPLAGVEGEQYF
TRBD1,TRBV9,TRBJ2-5,few,TGTGCCAGCAGCGTAGGCCTGATGGGGACAGAAGAGACCCAGTACTTC,CASSVGLMGTEETQYF
TRBD2,TRBV9,TRBJ2-3,NA,TGTGCCAGCAGCGTCGCCGGGACTAGCGCAGATACGCAGTATTTT,CASSVAGTSADTQYF
TRBD1,TRBV6-5,TRBJ1-2,many,TGTGCCAGCAGCTACTCCGCGACCGGGACAGGGGGCCATGGCTACACCTTC,CASSYSATGTGGHGYTF
NA,TRBV12-3/TRBV12-4,TRBJ1-5,many,TGTGCCAGCAGTTGGGACACTGTCAATCAGCCCCAGCATTTT,CASSWDTVNQPQHF
NA,TRBV20-1,TRBJ2-2,NA,TGCAGTGCTAGCAGGGGTAACACCGGGGAGCTGTTTTTT,CSASRGNTGELFF
NA,TRBV5-8,TRBJ1-5,NA,TGTGCCAGCAGCGCGTCTCGGAGCAATCAGCCCCAGCATTTT,CASSASRSNQPQHF
TRBD2,TRBV20-1,TRBJ2-5,many,TGCAGTGCTGCACCTCTCCCAGCGGGGAGACAAGAGACCCAGTACTTC,CSAAPLPAGRQETQYF
NA,TRBV24-1,TRBJ2-2,NA,TGTGCCACCAGTCCGTCCGGAGGGCGAGCCGGGGAGCTGTTTTTT,CATSPSGGRAGELFF
NA,TRBV7-2,TRBJ1-4,NA,TGTGCCAGCTCGAATTTGTTGGAACTGTTTTTT,CASSNLLELFF
NA,TRBV27,TRBJ1-2,many,TGTGCCAGCCTCTCCCTTAGGGCAGGGGTCTATGGCTACACCTTC,CASLSLRAGVYGYTF
NA,TRBV7-9,TRBJ1-1,many,TGTGCCAGCCCTCCTAACGGACGGAACACTGAAGCTTTCTTT,CASPPNGRNTEAFF
TRBD1,TRBV7-8,TRBJ1-5,NA,TGTGCCAGCAGCTTAGGGTTTTGGGGTACGGACAGGGGGCCTTTGGGCAATCAGCCCCAGCATTTT,CASSLGFWGTDRGPLGNQPQHF
TRBD1,TRBV4-3,TRBJ1-4,NA,TGCGCCAGCAGCCCGACAGGGGTTGGTGAAAAACTGTTTTTT,CASSPTGVGEKLFF
NA,TRBV13,TRBJ1-4,few,TGTGCCAGCAGCACGAGGGGCGGGAGAACTGAAAAACTGTTTTTT,CASSTRGGRTEKLFF
NA,TRBV7-2,TRBJ1-5,many,TGTGCCAGCAGCTTAATGAAGAGTAATCAGCCCCAGCATTTT,CASSLMKSNQPQHF
NA,TRBV28,TRBJ1-5,many,TGTGCCAGCAGTTCCTATTGGGAGGGGCAGGAGCAGCCCCAGCATTTT,CASSSYWEGQEQPQHF
TRBD1,TRBV12-3/TRBV12-4,TRBJ1-5,many,TGTGCCAGCAGCCCCGAGACAGGGGGCAATCAGCCCCAGCATTTT,CASSPETGGNQPQHF
TRBD2,TRBV12-3/TRBV12-4,TRBJ2-5,NA,TGTGCCAGCAGCCACCACGGGGCGGGGGTCCAAGAGACCCAGTACTTC,CASSHHGAGVQETQYF
TRBD2,TRBV4-1,TRBJ2-1,NA,TGCGCCAGCAGCCCTCGGAGCGGGACGGACTACAATGAGCAGTTCTTC,CASSPRSGTDYNEQFF
NA,TRBV7-9,TRBJ1-4,many,TGTGCCAGCAGCTTAGATGGGGGCCACATGGAAAAACTGTTTTTT,CASSLDGGHMEKLFF
TRBD1,TRBV19,TRBJ2-3,NA,TGTGCCAGTAGGAACCAGGACAGGGCCTATACGCAGTATTTT,CASRNQDRAYTQYF
NA,TRBV30,TRBJ2-2,NA,TGTGCCTGGGGGGGCACAGGGTACACCGGGGAGCTGTTTTTT,CAWGGTGYTGELFF
TRBD1,TRBV29-1,TRBJ2-3,many,TGCAGCGTTGCCCGGGACAGGGTAGCAGATACGCAGTATTTT,CSVARDRVADTQYF
NA,TRBV20-1,TRBJ2-1,many,TGCAGTGCCAAAGGGGGCGGGAGAGGAGGCGATGAGCAGTTCTTC,CSAKGGGRGGDEQFF
NA,TRBV20-1,TRBJ1-1,many,TGCAGTGCTAACAAACAGGGAGGTCACGCTGAAGCTTTCTTT,CSANKQGGHAEAFF
TRBD2,TRBV28,TRBJ2-1,many,TGTGCCAGCAGTCATCGGACTAGCGGGAAGAATGAGCAGTTCTTC,CASSHRTSGKNEQFF
TRBD2,TRBV6-2/TRBV6-3,TRBJ2-1,NA,TGTACCAGCAGTACCCGACTAGCGGGAGGGCCTTTAGGCTCCTACAATGAGCAGTTCTTC,CTSSTRLAGGPLGSYNEQFF
NA,TRBV6-1,TRBJ1-5,many,TGTGCCAGCAGTGCTGACAGGAGCCCTCAGCCCCAGCATTTT,CASSADRSPQPQHF
TRBD1,TRBV5-1,TRBJ1-1,NA,TGTGCCAGCAGCACCATCAGGGGGCTTCGGGTGAACACTGAAGCTTTCTTT,CASSTIRGLRVNTEAFF
TRBD1,TRBV27,TRBJ2-4,many,TGTGCCAGCAGTTTATGGGGACAGGGCCAAAACATTCAGTACTTC,CASSLWGQGQNIQYF
NA,TRBV7-2,TRBJ1-2,many,TGTGCCAGCAGCTTATGGGTTAACTATGGCTACACCTTC,CASSLWVNYGYTF
NA,TRBV5-1,TRBJ1-5,few,TGCGCCAGCAGCTTGGGGACAGACTCTGCGCCCCAGCATTTT,CASSLGTDSAPQHF
TRBD2,TRBV5-1,TRBJ2-1,few,TGCGCCAGCAGCTTGTCGGGACTAGCGGGAGTCGAGCAGTTCTTC,CASSLSGLAGVEQFF
TRBD1,TRBV7-2,TRBJ1-5,many,TGTGCCAGCAGCTTAGGTAACTACAGGGGTCAGCCCCAGCATTTT,CASSLGNYRGQPQHF
NA,TRBV20-1,TRBJ1-5,NA,TGCAGTGCTACCGGCGGGGAGGGAAGGGTAGGTGGCAATCAGCCCCAGCATTTT,CSATGGEGRVGGNQPQHF
NA,TRBV11-2,TRBJ1-4,few,TGTGCCAGCAGCCGTTGGGGGGCTAAAGAAAAACTGTTTTTT,CASSRWGAKEKLFF
TRBD2,TRBV6-5,TRBJ2-5,many,TGTGCCAGCAGTTACTTGGGACTAGCGGGAGATCAGACCCAGTACTTC,CASSYLGLAGDQTQYF
TRBD2,TRBV28,TRBJ2-1,many,TGTGCCAGCGGACTAGCGGCATACAATGAGCAGTTCTTC,CASGLAAYNEQFF
NA,TRBV4-3,TRBJ2-2,NA,TGCGCCAGCAGCCAATCAGTCAACGCGAACACCGGGGAGCTGTTTTTT,CASSQSVNANTGELFF